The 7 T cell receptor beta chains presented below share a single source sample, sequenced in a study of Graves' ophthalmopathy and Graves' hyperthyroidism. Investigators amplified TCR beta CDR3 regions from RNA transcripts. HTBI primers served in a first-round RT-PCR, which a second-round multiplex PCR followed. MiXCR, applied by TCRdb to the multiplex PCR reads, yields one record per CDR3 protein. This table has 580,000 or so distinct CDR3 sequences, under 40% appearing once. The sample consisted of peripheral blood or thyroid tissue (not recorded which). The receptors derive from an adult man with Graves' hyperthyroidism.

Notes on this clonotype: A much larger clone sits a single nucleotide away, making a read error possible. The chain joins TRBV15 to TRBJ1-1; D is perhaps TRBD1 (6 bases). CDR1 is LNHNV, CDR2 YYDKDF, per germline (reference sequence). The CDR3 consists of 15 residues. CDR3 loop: CAASRRGTPNTEAFF. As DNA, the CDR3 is TGTGCCGCCAGCAGGAGGGGGACACCCAACACTGAAGCTTTCTTT. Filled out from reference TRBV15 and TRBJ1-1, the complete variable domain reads DAMVIQNPRYQVTQFGKPVTLSCSQTLNHNVMYWYQQKSSQAPKLLFHYYDKDFNNEADTPDNFQSRRPNTSFCFLDIRSPGLGDTAMYLCAASRRGTPNTEAFFGQGTRLTVV.

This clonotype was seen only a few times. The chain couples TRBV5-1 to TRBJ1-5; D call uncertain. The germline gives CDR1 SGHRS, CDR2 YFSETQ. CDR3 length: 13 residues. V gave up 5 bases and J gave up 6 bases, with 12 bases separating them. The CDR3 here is CASRSNSGQPQHF. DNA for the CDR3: TGCGCCAGCAGATCAAATTCCGGTCAGCCCCAGCATTTT.

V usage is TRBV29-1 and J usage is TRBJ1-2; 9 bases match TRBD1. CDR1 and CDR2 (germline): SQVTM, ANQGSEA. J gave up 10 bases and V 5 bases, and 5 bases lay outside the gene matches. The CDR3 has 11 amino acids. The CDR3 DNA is TGCAGCGTTTGGACAGGGGTTGACTACACCTTC. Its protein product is CSVWTGVDYTF.

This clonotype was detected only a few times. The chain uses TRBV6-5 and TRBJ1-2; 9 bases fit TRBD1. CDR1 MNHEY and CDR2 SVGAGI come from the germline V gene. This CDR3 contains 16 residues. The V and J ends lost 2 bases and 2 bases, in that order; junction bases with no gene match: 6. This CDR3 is CASSYDRGGKNYGYTF. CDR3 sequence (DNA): TGTGCCAGCAGTTACGACAGGGGGGGAAAAAACTATGGCTACACCTTC.

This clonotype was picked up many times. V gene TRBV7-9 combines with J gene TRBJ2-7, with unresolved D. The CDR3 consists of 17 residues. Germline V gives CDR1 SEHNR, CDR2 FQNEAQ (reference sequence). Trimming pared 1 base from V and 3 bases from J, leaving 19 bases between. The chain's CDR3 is CASSLGSGSQTIYEQYF. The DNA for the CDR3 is TGTGCCAGCAGCTTAGGATCAGGCAGCCAAACCATCTACGAGCAGTACTTC.

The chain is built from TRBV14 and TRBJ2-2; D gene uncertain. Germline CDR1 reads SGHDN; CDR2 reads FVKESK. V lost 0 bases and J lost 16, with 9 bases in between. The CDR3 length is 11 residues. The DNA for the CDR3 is TGTGCCAGCAGCCAAGAGGACGAGTCGTTTTTT. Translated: CASSQEDESFF. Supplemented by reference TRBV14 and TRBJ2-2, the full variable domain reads EAGVTQFPSHSVIEKGQTVTLRCDPISGHDNLYWYRRVMGKEIKFLLHFVKESKQDESGMPNNRFLAERTGGTYSTLKVQPAELEDSGVYFCASSQEDESFFGEGSRLTVL.

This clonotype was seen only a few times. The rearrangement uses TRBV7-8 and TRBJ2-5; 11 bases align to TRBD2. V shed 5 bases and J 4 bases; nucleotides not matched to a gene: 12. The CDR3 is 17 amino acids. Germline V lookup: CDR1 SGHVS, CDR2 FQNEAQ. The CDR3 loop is CASSQGLADTVRETQYF. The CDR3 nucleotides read TGTGCCAGCAGCCAGGGACTAGCGGATACCGTCAGAGAGACCCAGTACTTC.